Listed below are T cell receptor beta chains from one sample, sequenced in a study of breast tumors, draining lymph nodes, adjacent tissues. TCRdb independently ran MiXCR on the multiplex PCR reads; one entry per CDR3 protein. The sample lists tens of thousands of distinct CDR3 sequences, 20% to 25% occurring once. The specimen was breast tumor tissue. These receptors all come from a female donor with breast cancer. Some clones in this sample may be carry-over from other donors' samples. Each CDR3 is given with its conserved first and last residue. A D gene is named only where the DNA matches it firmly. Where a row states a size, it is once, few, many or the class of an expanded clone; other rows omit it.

TGTGCCAGCAGTCTCATAGGAGCTAGTTCACCCCTCCACTTT	CASSLIGASSPLHF	many	14	-	TRBV12-3/TRBV12-4	TRBJ1-6
TGCGCCAGCAGCTCGTTGGGACAGGGGGAGCTGTTTTTT	CASSSLGQGELFF	many	13	TRBD1	TRBV5-1	TRBJ2-2
TGTGCCAGCAGCAGTGACTCAGGCTACGAGCAGTACTTC	CASSSDSGYEQYF	many	13	-	TRBV25-1	TRBJ2-7
TGTGCCAGCAGTGAAGTTGACGGGAGTGGCAATGAGCAGTTCTTC	CASSEVDGSGNEQFF	many	15	-	TRBV6-1	TRBJ2-1
TGTGCCAGCAGTTTAGTCGGGGGGCGAGGGTATGGCTACACCTTC	CASSLVGGRGYGYTF	medium-sized	15	-	TRBV12-3/TRBV12-4	TRBJ1-2
TGTGCCACGCGGGGAGGGACAGGGCGCTCCTACGAGCAGTACTTC	CATRGGTGRSYEQYF	many	15	TRBD1	TRBV30	TRBJ2-7
TGCGCCAGCACCACCTCCGGGGGTTGGACCGGGGAGCTGTTTTTT	CASTTSGGWTGELFF	many	15	-	TRBV5-1	TRBJ2-2
TGTGCCAGCAGCGTAGTCGGGGGACCACCCCTCCACTTT	CASSVVGGPPLHF	-	13	-	TRBV9	TRBJ1-6
TGTGCCAGCAGCAACAACAGGGGGGGCACTGAAGCTTTCTTT	CASSNNRGGTEAFF	-	14	TRBD1	TRBV7-9	TRBJ1-1
TGTGCCAGCAGCGTAAGGATGACAGGGCTAGGGACAGATACGCAGTATTTT	CASSVRMTGLGTDTQYF	many	17	TRBD1	TRBV6-1	TRBJ2-3
TGTGCCAGCAGTCAAGGACAGAGAGGACAGCCCCAGCATTTT	CASSQGQRGQPQHF	many	14	-	TRBV6-1	TRBJ1-5
TGCGCCAGCAGGACAGTGGTAAATGAAAAACTGTTTTTT	CASRTVVNEKLFF	many	13	-	TRBV10-2	TRBJ1-4
TGTGCCACAACGCATAGTGCTGGATATGGCTACACCTTC	CATTHSAGYGYTF	many	13	-	TRBV15	TRBJ1-2
TGCGCCAGCAGCCAAGGGGGGGAGTGGAATGAAAAACTGTTTTTT	CASSQGGEWNEKLFF	-	15	-	TRBV4-1	TRBJ1-4
TGTGCCAGCAGTTTAACACAGGGACATCTGAGCAATCAGCCCCAGCATTTT	CASSLTQGHLSNQPQHF	many	17	-	TRBV6-6	TRBJ1-5
TGTGCCAGCAGAATGATTGGGACAGCCTATGGCTACACCTTC	CASRMIGTAYGYTF	many	14	TRBD1	TRBV12-3/TRBV12-4	TRBJ1-2
TGTGCCAGCAGGACAGCCAAAGAGACCCAGTACTTC	CASRTAKETQYF	many	12	-	TRBV2	TRBJ2-5
TGTGCCAGCGGCTTGGTGGACAGGGCGTGGAATGAGCAGTTCTTC	CASGLVDRAWNEQFF	-	15	TRBD1	TRBV5-6	TRBJ2-1
TGTGCCAGCAGCCAGGGGGGCGGGGGGGTGCATGAGACCCAGTACTTC	CASSQGGGGVHETQYF	few	16	TRBD2	TRBV3-1	TRBJ2-5
TGCGCCAGCAGCGGGACTAGCGGCACAGATACGCAGTATTTT	CASSGTSGTDTQYF	medium-sized	14	TRBD2	TRBV5-1	TRBJ2-3
TGTGCCAGCTCACCACCGGGACAAAATCAGCCCCAGCATTTT	CASSPPGQNQPQHF	many	14	-	TRBV18	TRBJ1-5
TGCAGTGCTAGAGATGGGTCCTACCCTGGAAACACCATATATTTT	CSARDGSYPGNTIYF	many	15	-	TRBV20-1	TRBJ1-3
TGTGCCAGCAGCTCGTATAGCAATCAGCCCCAGCATTTT	CASSSYSNQPQHF	many	13	-	TRBV7-2	TRBJ1-5
TGTGCCAGCAGCGTAGGGGGACTAGCGGGATCGGCCGGGGAGCTGTTTTTT	CASSVGGLAGSAGELFF	many	17	TRBD2	TRBV9	TRBJ2-2
TGCGCCAGCAGCCAAGATGGCACCCCGGGGAGCGGCTACACCTTC	CASSQDGTPGSGYTF	many	15	-	TRBV4-1	TRBJ1-2
TGTGCCAGCAGTTACAGCTGGGACAGAAGGGGCAATCAGCCCCAGCATTTT	CASSYSWDRRGNQPQHF	many	17	TRBD1	TRBV6-5	TRBJ1-5
TGTGCCAGCATGCGGACTGAAGCTTTCTTT	CASMRTEAFF	-	10	-	TRBV12-3/TRBV12-4	TRBJ1-1
TGTGCCAGCAGCCGAAGCAATGAGCAGTTCTTC	CASSRSNEQFF	many	11	-	TRBV7-2	TRBJ2-1
TGTGCCAGCAGGCCGGGCGGGGAGACCCAGTACTTC	CASRPGGETQYF	many	12	-	TRBV7-8	TRBJ2-5
TGCAGTGCTAGAGATTGGATAGCGGGAGGAGAGACCCAGTACTTC	CSARDWIAGGETQYF	few	15	TRBD2	TRBV20-1	TRBJ2-5
TGTGCCAGCAGCAGGGTCAATCAGCCCCAGCATTTT	CASSRVNQPQHF	many	12	-	TRBV6-1	TRBJ1-5
TGTGCCTGGCGCCCCGGGACGGAAACCGGGGAGCTGTTTTTT	CAWRPGTETGELFF	many	14	-	TRBV30	TRBJ2-2
TGTGCCAGCAGCTTATCTCCGGGGGCGAACACCGGGGAGCTGTTTTTT	CASSLSPGANTGELFF	many	16	-	TRBV11-2	TRBJ2-2
TGTGCCAGCAGCTTGACAGGCGGACAGGGGGACTACGAGCAGTACTTC	CASSLTGGQGDYEQYF	many	16	TRBD1	TRBV7-2	TRBJ2-7
TGTGCCTGGAGTGGAGGGATGGGGGGCTACACCTTC	CAWSGGMGGYTF	many	12	-	TRBV30	TRBJ1-2
TGTGCCAGTAGTATAGATGGGGTTTGTAGGGCCGTGGACGGATTCCGATTTTGGCAGCCCCAGCATTTT	CASSIDGVCRAVDGFRFWQPQHF	many	23	-	TRBV19	TRBJ1-5
TGCGCCAGCAGCTTATCAGGGGGGGATGGCTACACCTTC	CASSLSGGDGYTF	medium-sized	13	TRBD1	TRBV5-1	TRBJ1-2
TGTGCCACCAGTGATTTGATGGGCCTCAACACCGGGGAGCTGTTTTTT	CATSDLMGLNTGELFF	many	16	-	TRBV24-1	TRBJ2-2
TGTGCCAGCTCTCCAGGACAGCCTAATCAGCCCCAGCATTTT	CASSPGQPNQPQHF	many	14	-	TRBV18	TRBJ1-5
TGTGCCAGCAGCCTAGGGGCGGTCGGTCTTTATAATTCACCCCTCCACTTT	CASSLGAVGLYNSPLHF	many	17	-	TRBV9	TRBJ1-6
TGCGCCAGCAAAGAGACCCAGTACTTC	CASKETQYF	many	9	-	TRBV10-1	TRBJ2-5
TGCGCCAGCAGCCGTGGGGAGCCCACAGATACGCAGTATTTT	CASSRGEPTDTQYF	many	14	-	TRBV4-1	TRBJ2-3
TGTGCCAGCAGTGAATTTTTGGACAGGCAGGGAGCCCCGAACACCGGGGAGCTGTTTTTT	CASSEFLDRQGAPNTGELFF	many	20	TRBD1	TRBV25-1	TRBJ2-2
TGTGCCACCAGTGACCCGGGACAGAACTACAATGAGCAGTTCTTC	CATSDPGQNYNEQFF	-	15	TRBD1	TRBV24-1	TRBJ2-1
TGTGCCAGCAGCACGGGACAATTTCGCGGCTACACCTTC	CASSTGQFRGYTF	many	13	-	TRBV12-3/TRBV12-4	TRBJ1-2
TGTGCCAGCTCGTCGAATTCCATGGAGGAGACCCAGTACTTC	CASSSNSMEETQYF	many	14	-	TRBV2	TRBJ2-5